A single sample gave rise to the 6 T cell receptor beta chains below, sequenced in a study of HIV-infected patients and healthy controls. One entry per CDR3 protein results from TCRdb running MiXCR on the 5' RACE reads. The profile covers under 70,000 distinct CDR3 sequences, with about 19% appearing a single time and over 1.1% taken by the ten largest. Sequencing was carried out using CD4+ T cells from blood. The source of these receptors is a human donor in good health.

In its sample, this clonotype was seen many times. V is TRBV7-9 and J is TRBJ2-6; no definite D call. The V end was cut by 3 bases, the J end by 1 base, with 4 bases between. The CDR3 is 14 amino acids. CDR1 is SEHNR and CDR2 is FQNEAQ in the germline V gene (reference sequence). CDR3 sequence (DNA): TGTGCCAGCAGCTTCTATTCTGGGGCCAACGTCCTGACTTTC. It translates to CASSFYSGANVLTF.

The sample holds a few counts of this clonotype. The chain recombines TRBV11-2 with TRBJ2-6; the D is unclear. CDR1 and CDR2 (germline): SGHAT, FQNNGV. This CDR3 is built from 17 residues. The ends were cut back, 0 bases at V and 1 base at J, with 10 bases in the middle. CDR3 residues: CASSLDLRHSGANVLTF. The DNA of the CDR3 is TGTGCCAGCAGCTTAGATTTGAGGCATTCTGGGGCCAACGTCCTGACTTTC.

This clonotype was seen only a few times. This rearrangement joins TRBV5-4 to TRBJ1-3; D possibly corresponds to TRBD1 (5 bases). Between the trimmed V and J ends, which lost 4 bases and 0 bases, there was a span of 11 bases. This CDR3 has 15 amino acids. Germline CDR1 is SGHNT and CDR2 is YYREEE (reference sequence). CDR3 protein: CASSDGTISGNTIYF. CDR3 nucleotides: TGTGCCAGCAGCGACGGGACTATCTCTGGAAACACCATATATTTT.

V gene TRBV5-1 combines with J gene TRBJ2-3, with 11 nucleotides matching TRBD2. The V segment lost 0 bases and the J segment 5 bases; nucleotides outside the gene matches: 5. This CDR3 contains 16 residues. Germline V lookup: CDR1 SGHRS, CDR2 YFSETQ. The CDR3 DNA is TGCGCCAGCAGCTTGGCCAGGGGACTAGCGGAAGATACGCAGTATTTT. Translating it yields CASSLARGLAEDTQYF.

The table lists this clonotype with many counts. The chain recombines TRBV7-9 with TRBJ2-5; tentatively, D is TRBD1 (6 bases). The CDR3 runs 17 residues. Deletions cut 4 bases from V and 2 bases from J, with 20 bases between. Germline lookup yields CDR1 SEHNR and CDR2 FQNEAQ (reference sequence). The CDR3 loop is CASSSIPRGSAQETQYF. CDR3 DNA sequence: TGTGCCAGCAGCTCGATACCCAGGGGCTCGGCACAAGAGACCCAGTACTTC.

The chain combines TRBV2 with TRBJ1-5; perhaps TRBD1 as D (6 bases). V was trimmed by 6 bases and J by 0 bases, leaving 24 bases between them. CDR3 size: 19 residues. The V gene's germline CDR1 is SNHLY and CDR2 FYNNEI. Written as DNA, the CDR3 is TGTGCCAGCAGCCTCAAGGGGGGGGGGAGACGTTATAGCAATCAGCCCCAGCATTTT. It codes for CASSLKGGGRRYSNQPQHF.